This is a list of T cell receptor beta chains from one sample in a study of control samples from healthy donors and cancer patients. Data came from immunoSEQ multiplex PCR; TCRdb stores just in-frame clones and leaves some out. The table has 93,000 or so clones, around 88% seen once. The source material was PBMCs. These receptors all stem from a man aged 55-75 years with lung cancer. CDR3s include the opening cysteine and the closing phenylalanine or tryptophan. The D gene is left open where the match is weak. A row's size may be missing; if present it is once, few, many or a size class.

>.|TRBJ2-1|.|TRBV12-3/TRBV12-4
CASQEYRNEQFF
TGTGCCAGCCAGGAATACCGCAATGAGCAGTTCTTC
>.|TRBJ2-1|.|TRBV7-2
CASSDEAANEQFF
TGTGCCAGCAGCGACGAAGCGGCCAATGAGCAGTTCTTC
>.|TRBJ2-4|.|TRBV3-1/TRBV3-2
CASSQGRGQNIQYF
TGTGCCAGCAGCCAAGGGCGGGGGCAAAACATTCAGTACTTC
>.|TRBJ2-2|.|TRBV29-1
CSVAPIIGGELFF
TGCAGCGTTGCCCCGATCATAGGCGGGGAGCTGTTTTTT
>.|TRBJ2-4|.|TRBV24-1
CATSDSGAKNIQYF
TGTGCCACCAGTGATTCGGGTGCCAAAAACATTCAGTACTTC
>TRBD1|TRBJ1-5|.|TRBV2
CASSEQGVGNQPQHF
TGTGCCAGCAGTGAACAGGGGGTAGGCAATCAGCCCCAGCATTTT
>.|TRBJ1-6|.|TRBV2
CASRRRDLLSPLHF
TGTGCCAGCAGACGCCGGGACCTCCTTTCACCCCTCCACTTT
>TRBD2|TRBJ2-1|.|TRBV10-3
CAISDRGGGANEQFF
TGTGCCATCAGTGACAGGGGCGGGGGGGCGAATGAGCAGTTCTTC
>.|TRBJ1-5|.|TRBV3-1/TRBV3-2
CASSQDWRDQPQHF
TGTGCCAGCAGCCAAGATTGGCGCGATCAGCCCCAGCATTTT
>.|TRBJ2-6|.|TRBV7-3
CASSLRPQGWGGANVLTF
TGTGCCAGCAGCTTAAGGCCTCAGGGCTGGGGTGGGGCCAACGTCCTGACTTTC
>.|TRBJ1-2|once|TRBV30
CAWRQKPLASNYGYTF
TGTGCCTGGAGGCAAAAACCGCTGGCTTCTAACTATGGCTACACCTTC
>.|TRBJ1-1|.|TRBV2
CASSEAATFGPLSIF
TGTGCCAGCAGTGAAGCGGCAACCTTTGGGCCCCTATCTATCTTT
>TRBD1|TRBJ1-1|.|TRBV25-1
CAKRTGVDTEAFF
TGTGCCAAAAGGACAGGGGTGGACACTGAAGCTTTCTTT
>.|TRBJ2-3|.|TRBV23-1
CASSPSQVADTDTQYF
TGCGCCAGCAGTCCGTCCCAAGTCGCCGACACAGATACGCAGTATTTT
>.|TRBJ2-3|.|TRBV5-1
CASSSPGLPQVGDTQYF
TGCGCCAGCAGCTCTCCGGGTCTCCCTCAAGTAGGGGATACGCAGTATTTT
>TRBD2|TRBJ2-3|.|TRBV5-1
CASSLEGLATDTQYF
TGCGCCAGCAGCTTAGAGGGACTAGCAACAGATACGCAGTATTTT
>.|TRBJ2-1|.|TRBV6-5
CASNPRRADNEQFF
TGTGCCAGCAACCCCCGACGCGCTGACAATGAGCAGTTCTTC
>TRBD1|TRBJ1-2|.|TRBV6-5
CASRAQGVRGYTF
TGTGCCAGCAGGGCGCAGGGGGTGCGGGGCTACACCTTC
>.|TRBJ2-7|.|TRBV20-1
CSAKDLYEQYF
TGCAGTGCTAAGGACCTCTACGAGCAGTACTTC
>.|TRBJ1-5|few|TRBV29-1
CSVVENNQPQHF
TGCAGCGTTGTAGAGAACAATCAGCCCCAGCATTTT
>.|TRBJ1-2|.|TRBV29-1
CSVKGMLNYGYTF
TGCAGCGTAAAGGGAATGCTTAACTATGGCTACACCTTC
>.|TRBJ1-1|.|TRBV5-1
CASSLGDTEAFF
TGCGCCAGCAGCTTGGGGGACACTGAAGCTTTCTTT
>TRBD1|TRBJ1-2|once|TRBV7-2
CASSFQGDYGYTF
TGTGCCAGCAGCTTTCAGGGGGACTATGGCTACACCTTC
>.|TRBJ1-2|.|TRBV27
CASSDQGYYGYTF
TGTGCCAGCAGCGACCAGGGTTACTATGGCTACACCTTC
>TRBD1|TRBJ1-5|.|TRBV9
CASSKGQGNQPQHF
TGTGCCAGCAGCAAGGGACAGGGCAATCAGCCCCAGCATTTT
>.|TRBJ1-1|.|TRBV5-1
CASSLTGQTTEAFF
TGCGCCAGCAGCTTGACAGGCCAGACGACTGAAGCTTTCTTT
>.|TRBJ2-1|.|TRBV4-2
CASSQAVYNEQFF
TGTGCCAGCAGCCAAGCGGTTTACAATGAGCAGTTCTTC
>.|TRBJ1-3|.|TRBV2
CASTPGHSGNTIYF
TGTGCCAGCACGCCGGGACACTCTGGAAACACCATATATTTT
>TRBD1|TRBJ2-2|.|TRBV9
CASSVVGGANTGELFF
TGTGCCAGCAGCGTAGTAGGGGGCGCGAACACCGGGGAGCTGTTTTTT
>TRBD2|TRBJ2-5|.|TRBV5-6
CASNKRLAGAGETQYF
TGTGCCAGCAACAAAAGACTAGCGGGGGCCGGGGAGACCCAGTACTTC
>.|TRBJ1-2|once|TRBV6-5
CASRPTGYGYTF
TGTGCCAGCAGGCCGACAGGCTATGGCTACACCTTC
>TRBD1|TRBJ2-5|.|TRBV7-2
CASSPGGAAETQYF
TGTGCCAGCAGCCCAGGGGGCGCGGCAGAGACCCAGTACTTC
>.|TRBJ1-1|.|TRBV5-1
CASSRGQLLTEAFF
TGCGCCAGCAGCCGAGGACAGCTTTTAACTGAAGCTTTCTTT
>.|TRBJ2-6|.|TRBV5-1
CASSLDQGIHSGANVLTF
TGCGCCAGCAGCTTGGACCAGGGTATACACTCTGGGGCCAACGTCCTGACTTTC
>.|TRBJ1-1|.|TRBV5-5
CASSLNTEAFF
TGTGCCAGCAGCCTTAACACTGAAGCTTTCTTT
>TRBD1|TRBJ2-7|few|TRBV6-2/TRBV6-3
CASSYGQGARDEQYF
TGTGCCAGCAGTTATGGGCAGGGGGCGCGGGACGAGCAGTACTTC
>.|TRBJ2-3|.|TRBV5-6
CASENGGGTDTQYF
TGTGCCAGTGAAAACGGGGGAGGCACAGATACGCAGTATTTT
>TRBD2|TRBJ2-3|.|TRBV5-4
CASSPAGVAGGGEDTQYF
TGTGCCAGCAGCCCTGCGGGGGTAGCGGGGGGTGGTGAAGATACGCAGTATTTT
>TRBD2|TRBJ2-5|once|TRBV7-8
CASSLAAGALMSAQETQYF
TGTGCCAGCAGCTTAGCAGCGGGGGCCCTAATGTCCGCACAAGAGACCCAGTACTTC
>.|TRBJ1-6|once|TRBV7-2
CASSPTIYREGSPLHF
TGTGCCAGCAGCCCCACCATTTACAGGGAGGGATCACCCCTCCACTTT
>TRBD2|TRBJ2-1|.|TRBV5-4
CASSIKLAGAYNEQFF
TGTGCCAGCAGCATTAAACTAGCGGGGGCCTACAATGAGCAGTTCTTC
>.|TRBJ1-4|.|TRBV5-1
CASSLVGHENEKLFF
TGCGCCAGCAGCTTGGTAGGACATGAAAATGAAAAACTGTTTTTT
>.|TRBJ2-3|once|TRBV25-1
CASSDGYTQYF
TGTGCCAGCAGTGACGGATATACGCAGTATTTT
>.|TRBJ2-7|.|TRBV5-5
CASSLAGPGKVYEQYF
TGTGCCAGCAGCTTGGCCGGTCCAGGGAAGGTGTACGAGCAGTACTTC
>TRBD1|TRBJ1-1|.|TRBV19
CASSSRTGNTEAFF
TGTGCCAGTAGTAGCCGGACAGGGAACACTGAAGCTTTCTTT
>TRBD1|TRBJ2-2|.|TRBV24-1
CATKGGTGVGGELFF
TGTGCCACCAAGGGCGGAACAGGGGTTGGCGGGGAGCTGTTTTTT
>TRBD1|TRBJ1-5|few|TRBV2
CASSERQGDQPQHF
TGTGCCAGCAGTGAACGGCAGGGGGATCAGCCCCAGCATTTT
>.|TRBJ1-1|.|TRBV30
CAWSRAGAMNTEAFF
TGTGCCTGGAGTAGGGCAGGGGCGATGAACACTGAAGCTTTCTTT
>.|TRBJ2-2|.|TRBV2
CASSTNTGELFF
TGTGCCAGCAGTACTAACACCGGGGAGCTGTTTTTT
>.|TRBJ2-6|.|TRBV6-5
CATSSPGANVLTF
TGTGCCACGTCGTCTCCAGGGGCCAACGTCCTGACTTTC
>TRBD2|TRBJ2-3|.|TRBV5-1
CASSFGTTTDTQYF
TGCGCCAGCAGCTTCGGGACTACCACAGATACGCAGTATTTT
>TRBD1|TRBJ1-6|many|TRBV4-1
CASSQDEGARSPLHF
TGCGCCAGCAGCCAAGATGAGGGGGCTCGGTCACCCCTCCACTTT
>TRBD2|TRBJ2-2|.|TRBV9
CASSLGLAVTGELFF
TGTGCCAGCAGCCTGGGACTAGCGGTCACCGGGGAGCTGTTTTTT
>.|TRBJ2-5|.|TRBV6-5
CASGRVGGETQYF
TGTGCCAGCGGGCGGGTCGGCGGAGAGACCCAGTACTTC
>.|TRBJ1-5|.|TRBV10-2
CASWGLNQPQHF
TGCGCCAGCTGGGGGCTTAATCAGCCCCAGCATTTT
>.|TRBJ1-1|.|TRBV6-1
CASSAYRRRVNTEAFF
TGTGCCAGCAGTGCTTACCGCCGGCGGGTTAACACTGAAGCTTTCTTT
>.|TRBJ1-1|once|TRBV6-2/TRBV6-3
CASIPGTQNTEAFF
TGTGCCAGCATCCCCGGGACCCAGAACACTGAAGCTTTCTTT
>TRBD1|TRBJ2-7|once|TRBV2
CASRPSGQGLHEQYF
TGTGCCAGCAGGCCATCTGGACAGGGCCTCCACGAGCAGTACTTC
>.|TRBJ1-5|.|TRBV12-3/TRBV12-4
CASSLRENQPQHF
TGTGCCAGCAGTTTACGGGAAAATCAGCCCCAGCATTTT